This T cell receptor (beta chain) was documented in a study of blood T cell repertoires in COVID-19. Study-level background: The United States, Italy and Spain were the sources of the acute and convalescent COVID-19 samples.

The authors' processing: Quantification of nucleated cells was approximated via reference gene primer amplification. Produced via immunoSEQ multiplex PCR; TCRdb's table is partial and in-frame only. V, J and clone size derive from that table, while D and trimming were established from the DNA sequence. The repertoire holds 30,000 to 45,000 clones, with 88% as singletons. Input material: peripheral blood. The sequence was collected from a man between 65 and 79 years old with acute or convalescent COVID-19.

The chain's CDR3 is CASSPLTGAYNEQFF. The DNA for the CDR3 is TGCGCCAGCAGCCCTCTTACGGGAGCGTATAATGAGCAGTTCTTC. This chain connects TRBV4-3 to TRBJ2-1, with D possibly being TRBD2 (6 bases). Germline-derived CDR1 and CDR2 are LGHNA and YSLEER. Trimming removed 4 bases at V and 7 bases at J, with 17 bases between. The CDR3 is 15 amino acids.